This T cell receptor beta chain was retrieved from a study of shared clonotypes between healthy human individuals. Overall study findings and caveats: Across a handful of donors, naive CD4 shared 5% to 6%, naive CD8 more than 3%, memory CD4 2% to 2.5%, memory CD8 0.4% to 0.5%.

The table came from immunoSEQ multiplex PCR; TCRdb's copy has only in-frame clones and leaves some out. The sample has under 1,100,000 clones, about 70% seen once; the top ten hold approximately 1.5%. With respect to this clone: What it recognizes is unknown.

The sample taken for sequencing was memory CD4+ T cells sorted from blood. As to subset: CD45RA-negative fraction. The TCR originated in a man in his late teens or twenties in good health.

This CDR3 reads CATRDSSTDTQYF. The CDR3 nucleotides read TGTGCCACCCGGGACAGTAGCACAGATACGCAGTATTTT. The rearrangement joins TRBV6-1 to TRBJ2-3, with TRBD1 matching over 7 bases. The length of the CDR3 is 13 residues. V lost 10 bases, J lost 0 bases, and 4 bases stayed unmatched. CDR1 is MNHNS and CDR2 is SASEGT in the germline V gene.